This TCR beta chain was captured in a study of human T cells and chemical hapten exposure. Authors' data handling: Individual samples carried between about 20,000 and 700,000 TCRs, with 95,638 as the median. In TCRdb, the RACE reads were re-called with MiXCR into one record per CDR3 protein. These V and J calls derive from TCRdb rather than the authors' analysis. The sample shows about 82,000 distinct CDR3 sequences, approximately 7% of them seen only once. General study points: Patch test score was positively correlated with the counts of TCRs that had expanded at PT1. Clustering by CDR3 similarity yielded significantly more large clusters from expanded TCRs than controls.

After removal of 7 bases from V and 6 bases from J, the junction contained 18 bases not matched to a gene. The length of the CDR3 is 16 residues. From germline, CDR1 is SGHNT and CDR2 YYREEE (reference sequence). This clonotype was counted many times. Its antigen is still unknown. Indicated time point: patch test 2, 6 weeks after DPC sensitization. Sample treatment: therapeutic diphenylcyclopropenone sensitization with weekly scalp DPC. The rearrangement uses TRBV5-4 and TRBJ2-7, with TRBD1 matching over 8 bases. The clonotype originates from a woman aged 30 to 39 with alopecia areata. Some clones in this sample may be carry-over from other donors' samples. This specimen consisted of whole blood, obtained in connection with sensitization to the hapten diphenylcyclopropenone (DPC). The CDR3 DNA sequence: TGTGCCAGCCAGCTTGGTCTGGGCAGGGGGCAAGGCGAGCAGTACTTC. As protein: CASQLGLGRGQGEQYF.